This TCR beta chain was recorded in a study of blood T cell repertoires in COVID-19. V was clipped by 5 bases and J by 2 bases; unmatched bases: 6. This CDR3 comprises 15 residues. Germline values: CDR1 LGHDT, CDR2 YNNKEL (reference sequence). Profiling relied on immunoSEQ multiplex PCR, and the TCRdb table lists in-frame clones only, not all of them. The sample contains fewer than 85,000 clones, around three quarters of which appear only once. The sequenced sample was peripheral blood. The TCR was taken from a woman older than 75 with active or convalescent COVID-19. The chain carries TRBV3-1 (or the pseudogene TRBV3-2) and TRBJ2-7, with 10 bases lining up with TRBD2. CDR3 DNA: TGTGCCAGCAGCAGGCAGCGGGGGGGTACCTACGAGCAGTACTTC. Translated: CASSRQRGGTYEQYF.